The source of this T cell receptor (beta chain) is a study of yellow fever vaccine responses in identical twins. This clonotype was counted once. The target antigen is unknown. Study observations and caveats: Twin vaccine T cell responses reportedly seemed partly convergent, partly personalized.

Germline V gives CDR1 SQVTM, CDR2 ANQGSEA. The CDR3 has 11 residues. Trimming stripped 4 bases from V and 7 bases from J, with 10 bases between. TCRdb reprocessed the RT-PCR reads via MiXCR and lists one record per CDR3 protein. The data contain about 14,000 distinct CDR3 sequences, less than 85% of them singletons. Sequences were derived from T cells from blood (PBMCs), unsorted or a sorted subset (not recorded which), sampled before or after yellow fever vaccination (not recorded which). The clonotype comes from a woman under 30 who received the yellow fever vaccine. J is TRBJ1-1 and V is TRBV29-1, with D hard to call. DNA of the CDR3: TGCAGCGTTGCCCGGCCCAATGAAGCTTTCTTT. It yields the protein CSVARPNEAFF.